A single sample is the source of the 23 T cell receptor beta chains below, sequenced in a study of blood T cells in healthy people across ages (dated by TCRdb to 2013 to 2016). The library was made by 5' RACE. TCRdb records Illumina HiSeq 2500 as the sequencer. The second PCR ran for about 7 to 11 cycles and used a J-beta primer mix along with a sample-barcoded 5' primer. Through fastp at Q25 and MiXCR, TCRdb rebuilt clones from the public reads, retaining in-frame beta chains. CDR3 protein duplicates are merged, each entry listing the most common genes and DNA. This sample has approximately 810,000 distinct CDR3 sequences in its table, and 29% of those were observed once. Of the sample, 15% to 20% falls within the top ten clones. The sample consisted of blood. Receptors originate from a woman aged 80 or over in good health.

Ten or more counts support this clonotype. The CDR3: CASTSRTGSSYEQYF. In DNA, the CDR3 is TGTGCCAGCACTTCGAGGACAGGGAGCTCCTACGAGCAGTACTTC. J is TRBJ2-7 and V is TRBV6-2 or TRBV6-3; the match to TRBD1 covers 8 bases. The CDR3 covers 15 residues. Germline lookup yields CDR1 MNHEY and CDR2 SVGEGT. V shed 7 bases and J 0 bases; nucleotides not matched to a gene: 8.

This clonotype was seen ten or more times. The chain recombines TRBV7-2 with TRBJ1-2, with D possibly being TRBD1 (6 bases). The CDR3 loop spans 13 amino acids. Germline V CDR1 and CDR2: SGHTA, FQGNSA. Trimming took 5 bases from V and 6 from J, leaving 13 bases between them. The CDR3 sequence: CASSPGTPDGYTF. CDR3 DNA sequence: TGTGCCAGCAGCCCAGGGACACCGGATGGCTACACCTTC.

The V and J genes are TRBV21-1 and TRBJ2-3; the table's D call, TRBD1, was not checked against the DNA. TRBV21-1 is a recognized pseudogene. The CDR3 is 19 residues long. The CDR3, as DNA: TGTGCCAGCAGCAACCTGTTAATGGACAGCCGGGTGGGCACAGATACGCAGTATTTT. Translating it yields CASSNLLMDSRVGTDTQYF.

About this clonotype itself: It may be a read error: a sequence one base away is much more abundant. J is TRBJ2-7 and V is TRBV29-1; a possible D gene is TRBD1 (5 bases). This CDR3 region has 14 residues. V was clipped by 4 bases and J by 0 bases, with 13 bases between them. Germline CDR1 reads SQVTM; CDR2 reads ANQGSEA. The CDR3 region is CSVAVPGFSYEQYF. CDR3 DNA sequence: TGCAGCGTTGCGGTACCAGGGTTCTCCTACGAGCAGTACTTC.

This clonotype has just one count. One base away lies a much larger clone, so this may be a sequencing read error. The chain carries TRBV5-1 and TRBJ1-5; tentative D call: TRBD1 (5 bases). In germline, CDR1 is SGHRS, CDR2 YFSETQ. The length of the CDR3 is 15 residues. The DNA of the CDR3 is TGCGCCGGCAGCTTGGGCAACAGGCCGGGGCAGCCCCAGCATTTT. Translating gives CAGSLGNRPGQPQHF. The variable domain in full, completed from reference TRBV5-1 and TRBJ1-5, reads KAGVTQTPRYLIKTRGQQVTLSCSPISGHRSVSWYQQTPGQGLQFLFEYFSETQRNKGNFPGRFSGRQFSNSRSEMNVSTLELGDSALYLCAGSLGNRPGQPQHFGDGTRLSIL.

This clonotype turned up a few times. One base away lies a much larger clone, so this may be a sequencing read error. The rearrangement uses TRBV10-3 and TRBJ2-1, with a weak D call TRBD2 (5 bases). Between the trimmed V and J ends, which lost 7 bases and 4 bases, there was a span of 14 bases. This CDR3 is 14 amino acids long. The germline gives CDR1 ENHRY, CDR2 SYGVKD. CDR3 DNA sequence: TGTGCCATCAAAGGACTGGCAGATTACAATGAGCAGTTCTTC. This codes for CAIKGLADYNEQFF.

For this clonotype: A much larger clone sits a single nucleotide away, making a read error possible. In DNA form, the CDR3 reads TGTGCCAGCAGCGAAGACACTTACTCTGGGGCCAACGTCCGGACTTTC. Protein: CASSEDTYSGANVRTF. The rearrangement uses TRBV7-3 and TRBJ2-6; a possible D gene is TRBD1 (5 bases). This CDR3 contains 16 residues. The germline V gene encodes CDR1 SGHTA and CDR2 FQGTGA.

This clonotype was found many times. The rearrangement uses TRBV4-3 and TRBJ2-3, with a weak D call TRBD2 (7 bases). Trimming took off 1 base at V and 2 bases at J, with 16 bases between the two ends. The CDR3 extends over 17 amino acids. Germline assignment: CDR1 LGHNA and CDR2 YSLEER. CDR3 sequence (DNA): TGCGCCAGCAGCCAAGTAGGTGGGGGGGCGAACACAGATACGCAGTATTTT. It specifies CASSQVGGGANTDTQYF.

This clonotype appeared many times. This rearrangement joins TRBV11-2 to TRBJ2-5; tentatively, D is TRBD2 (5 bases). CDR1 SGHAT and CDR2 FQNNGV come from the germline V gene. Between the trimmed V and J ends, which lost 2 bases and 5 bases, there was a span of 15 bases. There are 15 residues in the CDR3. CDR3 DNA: TGTGCCAGCAGCTTAAGAGCGCGCGGGTTGGAGACCCAGTACTTC. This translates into CASSLRARGLETQYF.

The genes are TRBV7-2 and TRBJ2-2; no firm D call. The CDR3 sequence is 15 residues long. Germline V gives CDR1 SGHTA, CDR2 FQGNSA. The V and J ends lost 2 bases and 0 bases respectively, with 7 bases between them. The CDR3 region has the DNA TGTGCCAGCAGCTTAATCCAGGCGAACACCGGGGAGCTGTTTTTT. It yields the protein CASSLIQANTGELFF. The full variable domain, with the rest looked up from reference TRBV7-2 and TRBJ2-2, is GAGVSQSPSNKVTEKGKDVELRCDPISGHTALYWYRQSLGQGLEFLIYFQGNSAPDKSGLPSDRFSAERTGGSVSTLTIQRTQQEDSAVYLCASSLIQANTGELFFGEGSRLTVL.

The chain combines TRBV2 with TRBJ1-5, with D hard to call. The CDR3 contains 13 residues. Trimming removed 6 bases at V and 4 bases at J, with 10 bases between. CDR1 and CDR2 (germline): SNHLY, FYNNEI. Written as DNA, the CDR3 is TGTGCCAGCAGGTCCCATAATAATCAGCCCCAGCATTTT. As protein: CASRSHNNQPQHF.

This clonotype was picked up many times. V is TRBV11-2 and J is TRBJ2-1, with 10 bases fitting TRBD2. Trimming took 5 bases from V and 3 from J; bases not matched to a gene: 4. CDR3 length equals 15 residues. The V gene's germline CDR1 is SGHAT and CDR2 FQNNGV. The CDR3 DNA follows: TGTGCCAGCAGCCGAAGCGGGGGGGTCTACAATGAGCAGTTCTTC. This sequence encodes CASSRSGGVYNEQFF.

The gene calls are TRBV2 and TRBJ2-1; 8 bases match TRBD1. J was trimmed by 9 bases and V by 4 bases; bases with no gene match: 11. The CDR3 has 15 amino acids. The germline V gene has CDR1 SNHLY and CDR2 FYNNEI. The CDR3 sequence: CASSADRGVGSEQFF. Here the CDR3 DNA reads TGTGCCAGCAGTGCCGACAGGGGAGTGGGCAGTGAGCAGTTCTTC.

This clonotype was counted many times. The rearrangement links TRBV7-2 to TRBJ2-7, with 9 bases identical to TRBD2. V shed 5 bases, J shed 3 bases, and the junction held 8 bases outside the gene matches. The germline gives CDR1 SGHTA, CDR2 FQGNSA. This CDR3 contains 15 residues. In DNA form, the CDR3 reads TGTGCCAGCAGCCCAGAGGCTAGCGGGGTCTACGAGCAGTACTTC. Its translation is CASSPEASGVYEQYF.

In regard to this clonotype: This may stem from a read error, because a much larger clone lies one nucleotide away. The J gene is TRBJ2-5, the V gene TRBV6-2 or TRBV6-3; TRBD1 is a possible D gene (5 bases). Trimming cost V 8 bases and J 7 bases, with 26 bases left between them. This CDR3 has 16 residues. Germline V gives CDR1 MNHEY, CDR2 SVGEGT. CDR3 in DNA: TGTGCCAGCTCCGAGGATCCCGGACAAAGACGTGGGACCCAGTACTTC. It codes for CASSEDPGQRRGTQYF.

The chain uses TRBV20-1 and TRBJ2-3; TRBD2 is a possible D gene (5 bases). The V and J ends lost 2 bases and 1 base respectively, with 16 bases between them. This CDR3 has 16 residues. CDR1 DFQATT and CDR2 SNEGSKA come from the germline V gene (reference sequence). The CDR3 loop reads CSARSPGRVGTDTQYF. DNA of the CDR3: TGCAGTGCTAGATCCCCTGGGCGGGTGGGCACAGATACGCAGTATTTT.

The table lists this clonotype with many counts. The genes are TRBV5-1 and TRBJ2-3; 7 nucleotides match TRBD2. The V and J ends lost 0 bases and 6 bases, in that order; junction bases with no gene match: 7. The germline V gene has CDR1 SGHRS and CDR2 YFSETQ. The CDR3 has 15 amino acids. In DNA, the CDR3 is TGCGCCAGCAGCTTGGGGCTAGCGGTAAAGGATACGCAGTATTTT. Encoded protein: CASSLGLAVKDTQYF.

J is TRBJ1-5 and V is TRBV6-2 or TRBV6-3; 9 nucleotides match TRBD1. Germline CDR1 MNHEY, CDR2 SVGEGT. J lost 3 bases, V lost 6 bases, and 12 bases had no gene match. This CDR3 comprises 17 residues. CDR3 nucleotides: TGTGCCAGCAGCTCATACCGGGACAGGGTCTACAATCAGCCCCAGCATTTT. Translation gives CASSSYRDRVYNQPQHF.

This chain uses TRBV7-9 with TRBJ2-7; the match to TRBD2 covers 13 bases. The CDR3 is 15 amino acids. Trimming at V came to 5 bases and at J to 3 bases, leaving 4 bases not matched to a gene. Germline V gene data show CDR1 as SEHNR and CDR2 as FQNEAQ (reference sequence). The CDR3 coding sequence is TGTGCCAGCAGCGTCGGGACTAGCGGGAACTACGAGCAGTACTTC. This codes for CASSVGTSGNYEQYF. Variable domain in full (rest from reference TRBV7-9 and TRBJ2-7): DTGVSQNPRHKITKRGQNVTFRCDPISEHNRLYWYRQTLGQGPEFLTYFQNEAQLEKSRLLSDRFSAERPKGSFSTLEIQRTEQGDSAMYLCASSVGTSGNYEQYFGPGTRLTVT.

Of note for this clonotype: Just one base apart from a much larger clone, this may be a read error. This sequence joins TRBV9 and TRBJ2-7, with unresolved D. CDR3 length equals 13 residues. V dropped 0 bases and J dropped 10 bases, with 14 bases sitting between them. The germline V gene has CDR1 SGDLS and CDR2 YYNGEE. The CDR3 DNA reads TGTGCCAGCAGCGTAGGTAGTCCAGAGGCCCAGTACTTC. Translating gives CASSVGSPEAQYF.

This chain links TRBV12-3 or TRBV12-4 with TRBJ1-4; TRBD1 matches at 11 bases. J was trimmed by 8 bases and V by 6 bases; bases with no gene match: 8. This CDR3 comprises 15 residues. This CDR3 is CASSRGTGGGEKLFF. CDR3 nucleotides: TGTGCCAGCAGCCGCGGGACAGGGGGGGGCGAAAAACTGTTTTTT.

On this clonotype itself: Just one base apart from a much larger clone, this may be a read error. CDR3 nucleotide sequence: TGTGCCATCGCTTCTGGCGGGGGGGCCTACGAGCAGTACTTC. Translating gives CAIASGGGAYEQYF. The J gene is TRBJ2-7, the V gene TRBV10-3; TRBD2 matches 9 bases. The CDR3 totals 14 residues. Trimming cost V 8 bases and J 2 bases; bases outside gene matches: 7. In germline, CDR1 is ENHRY, CDR2 SYGVKD.

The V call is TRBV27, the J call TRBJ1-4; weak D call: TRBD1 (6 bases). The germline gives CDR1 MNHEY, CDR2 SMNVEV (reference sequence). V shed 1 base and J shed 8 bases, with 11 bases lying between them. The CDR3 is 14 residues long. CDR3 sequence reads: CASSLLGGEEKLFF. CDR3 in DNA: TGTGCCAGCAGTTTATTAGGGGGGGAAGAAAAACTGTTTTTT.